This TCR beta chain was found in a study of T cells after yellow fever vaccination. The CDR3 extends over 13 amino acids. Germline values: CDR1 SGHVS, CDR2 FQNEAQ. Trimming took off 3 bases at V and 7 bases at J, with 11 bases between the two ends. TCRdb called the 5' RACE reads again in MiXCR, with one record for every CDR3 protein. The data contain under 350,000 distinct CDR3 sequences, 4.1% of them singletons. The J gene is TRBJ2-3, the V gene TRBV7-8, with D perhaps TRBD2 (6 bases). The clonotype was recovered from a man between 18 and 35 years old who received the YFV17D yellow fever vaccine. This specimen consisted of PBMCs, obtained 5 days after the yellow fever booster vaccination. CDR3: CASSFEEGNTQYF. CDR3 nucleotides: TGTGCCAGCAGCTTTGAGGAGGGGAATACGCAGTATTTT.